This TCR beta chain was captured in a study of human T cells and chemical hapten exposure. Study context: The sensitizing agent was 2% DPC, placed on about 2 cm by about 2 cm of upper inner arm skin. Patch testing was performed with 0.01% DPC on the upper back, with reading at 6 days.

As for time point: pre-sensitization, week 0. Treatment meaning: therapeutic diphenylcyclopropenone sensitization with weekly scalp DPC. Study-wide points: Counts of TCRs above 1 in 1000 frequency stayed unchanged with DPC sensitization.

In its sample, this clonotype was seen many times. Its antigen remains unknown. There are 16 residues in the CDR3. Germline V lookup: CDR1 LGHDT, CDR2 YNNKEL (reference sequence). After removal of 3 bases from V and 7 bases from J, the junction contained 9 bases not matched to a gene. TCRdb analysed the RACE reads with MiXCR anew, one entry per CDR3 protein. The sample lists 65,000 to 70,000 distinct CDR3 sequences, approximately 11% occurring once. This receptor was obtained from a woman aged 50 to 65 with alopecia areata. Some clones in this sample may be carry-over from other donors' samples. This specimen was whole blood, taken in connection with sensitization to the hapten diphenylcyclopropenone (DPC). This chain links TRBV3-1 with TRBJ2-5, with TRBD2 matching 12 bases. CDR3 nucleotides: TGTGCCAGCAGCCATTCGGGACTAGCGGGCCCGGGGACCCAGTACTTC. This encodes CASSHSGLAGPGTQYF.